The clone carrying this TCR beta chain has only a few counts. Its antigen remains unknown. This sample stems from a study of CD8+ T cells in alopecia areata. Overall study context: It was oral tofacitinib, at 5 to 10 mg twice daily, that treated patients received. People stayed on tofacitinib for 6 to 18 months, then stopped the drug for 6 months.

Study-wide points: Greater clonality was observed in lesional scalp samples, especially alopecia totalis/universalis, versus normal scalp.

It was cDNA, reverse transcribed from extracted RNA, that served as the sequencing template. Sequencing used immunoSEQ multiplex PCR; TCRdb keeps in-frame clones, though not all of them. Among 150,000 to 200,000 clones listed, 50% to 60% were seen once. Per germline, CDR1 MGHRA and CDR2 YSYEKL. There are 16 residues in the CDR3. V dropped 1 base and J dropped 2 bases, with 14 bases sitting between them. This clonotype was obtained from a human donor with alopecia areata. Material: CD4+ T cells sorted from blood, obtained at week 0. This rearrangement joins TRBV4-1 to TRBJ2-5; a weak D match, TRBD1 (6 bases). The CDR3 DNA reads as TGCGCCAGCAGCCAAGGGCTTGGGCAGGGGCAAGAGACCCAGTACTTC. It is translated as CASSQGLGQGQETQYF.